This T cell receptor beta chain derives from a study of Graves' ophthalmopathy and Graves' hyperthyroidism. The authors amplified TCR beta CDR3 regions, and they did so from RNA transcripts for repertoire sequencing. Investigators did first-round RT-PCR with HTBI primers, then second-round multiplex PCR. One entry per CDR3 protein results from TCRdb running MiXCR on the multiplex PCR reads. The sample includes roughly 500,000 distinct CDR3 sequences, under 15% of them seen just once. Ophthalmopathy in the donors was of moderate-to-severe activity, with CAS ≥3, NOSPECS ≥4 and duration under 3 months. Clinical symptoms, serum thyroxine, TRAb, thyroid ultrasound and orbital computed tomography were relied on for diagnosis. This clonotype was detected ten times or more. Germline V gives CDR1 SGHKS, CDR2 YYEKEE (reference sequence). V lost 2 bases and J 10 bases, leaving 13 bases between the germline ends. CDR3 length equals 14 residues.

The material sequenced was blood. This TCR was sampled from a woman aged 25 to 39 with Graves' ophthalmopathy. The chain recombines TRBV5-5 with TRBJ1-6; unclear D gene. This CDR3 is CASSFAIRGSPLHF. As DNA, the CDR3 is TGTGCCAGCAGCTTCGCCATCAGAGGATCACCCCTCCACTTT.